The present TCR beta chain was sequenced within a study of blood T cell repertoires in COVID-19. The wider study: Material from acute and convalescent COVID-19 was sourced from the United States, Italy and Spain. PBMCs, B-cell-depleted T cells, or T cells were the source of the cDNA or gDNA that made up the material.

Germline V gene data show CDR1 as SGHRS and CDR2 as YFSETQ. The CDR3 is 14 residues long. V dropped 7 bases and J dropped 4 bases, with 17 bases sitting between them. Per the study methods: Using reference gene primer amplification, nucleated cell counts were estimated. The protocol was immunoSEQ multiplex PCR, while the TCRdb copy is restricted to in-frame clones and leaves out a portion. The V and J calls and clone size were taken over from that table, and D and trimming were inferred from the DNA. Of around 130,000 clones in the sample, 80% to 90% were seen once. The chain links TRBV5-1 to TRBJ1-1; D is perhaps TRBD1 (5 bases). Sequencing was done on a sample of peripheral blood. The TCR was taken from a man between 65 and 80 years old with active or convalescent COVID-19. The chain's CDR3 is CASGDWAGGTEAFF. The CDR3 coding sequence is TGCGCCAGCGGGGACTGGGCCGGGGGCACTGAAGCTTTCTTT.